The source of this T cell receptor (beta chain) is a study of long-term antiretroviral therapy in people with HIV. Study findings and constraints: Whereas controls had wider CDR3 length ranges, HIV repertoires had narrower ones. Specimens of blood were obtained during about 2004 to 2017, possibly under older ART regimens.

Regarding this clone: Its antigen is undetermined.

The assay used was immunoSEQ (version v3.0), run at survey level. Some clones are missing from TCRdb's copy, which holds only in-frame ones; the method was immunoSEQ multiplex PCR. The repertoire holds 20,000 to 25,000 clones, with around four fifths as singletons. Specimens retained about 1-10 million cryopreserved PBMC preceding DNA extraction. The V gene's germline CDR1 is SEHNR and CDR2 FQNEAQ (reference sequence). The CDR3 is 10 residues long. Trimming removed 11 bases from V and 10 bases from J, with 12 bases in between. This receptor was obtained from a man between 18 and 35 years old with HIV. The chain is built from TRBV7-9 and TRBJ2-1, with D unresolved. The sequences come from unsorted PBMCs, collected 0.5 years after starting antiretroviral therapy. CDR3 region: CASPSVEQFF. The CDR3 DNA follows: TGTGCCTCCCCGAGTGTCGAGCAGTTCTTC.